The entry below describes one TCR beta chain. This sample was included in a study of blood T cell repertoires in COVID-19. At the level of the study: Whether acute or convalescent, the COVID-19 samples came from the United States, Italy and Spain. From T cells, B-cell-depleted T cells, or PBMCs came the material, which was cDNA or gDNA.

In the original analysis: Reference gene primers were amplified, and this amplification served to estimate nucleated cell counts. The method was immunoSEQ multiplex PCR; TCRdb's version includes in-frame clones alone and lacks a portion of them. V and J calls plus clone size are reproduced from that table; the DNA served to infer D and trimming. This sample has some 340,000 clones; around 86% occur once, and the top ten carry approximately 4.7%. Participants' reported clinical history set cohort assignment. Sequencing was carried out using PBMCs or T cells enriched from blood (not recorded which). The source of this sequence is a woman in her forties or fifties who had recovered from COVID-19.

The chain's CDR3 is CSVELKRGGGEQFF. The CDR3 coding sequence is TGCAGCGTTGAGTTGAAGCGGGGGGGCGGTGAGCAGTTCTTC. This chain joins TRBV29-1 and TRBJ2-1, with TRBD2 identical over 10 bases. Trimming at V came to 3 bases and at J to 9 bases, leaving 8 bases not matched to a gene. The V gene's germline CDR1 is SQVTM and CDR2 ANQGSEA. This CDR3 is built from 14 residues.